This T cell receptor (beta chain) stems from a study of T cells in Graves' hyperthyroidism and ophthalmopathy. Researchers defined stable Graves' hyperthyroidism as no ophthalmopathy progression within 18 months. Germline V gene sequence: CDR1 SEHNR, CDR2 FQNEAQ (reference sequence). This CDR3 spans 13 amino acids. Trimming took off 5 bases at V and 2 bases at J, with 9 bases between the two ends. RNA transcripts served as the template for amplifying TCR beta CDR3 regions. Carried out on the TCR CDR3, a first-round RT-PCR used the HTBI primer set. TCRdb reanalysed the multiplex PCR reads using MiXCR and keeps one entry per CDR3 protein. The table shows around 420,000 distinct CDR3 sequences, with 15% to 18% occurring only once.

This TCR was recovered from a woman younger than 30 with Graves' hyperthyroidism. Sequencing was performed on blood. The rearrangement links TRBV7-9 to TRBJ1-2; D might be TRBD1 (5 bases). This CDR3 reads CASSGGTNYGYTF. CDR3 nucleotides: TGTGCCAGCAGCGGGGGGACGAACTATGGCTACACCTTC.